This TCR beta chain was found in a study of cytomegalovirus exposure and HLA in healthy donors. General study findings and limits: The HLA-A and HLA-B alleles of most subjects were reportedly predicted accurately from TCR beta sequences. The authors confirmed in vitro that a few CMV-associated chains were specific for CMV antigens.

PCR amplification relied on 60 Vbeta primers (plus 13 Jbeta primers). Generated by immunoSEQ multiplex PCR, the TCRdb table keeps only in-frame clones and is missing some. This table holds about 150,000 clones, less than 90% found once. With regard to this clone: The target antigen is unknown.

Specimen: PBMCs. This clonotype was obtained from a man aged 40-49 years in good health and CMV-seronegative.

This CDR3 reads CATSRTGQGFSRANVLTF. CDR3 sequence (DNA): TGTGCCACCAGCCGAACGGGACAGGGTTTTTCCAGGGCCAACGTCCTGACTTTC. The gene calls are TRBV15 and TRBJ2-6; 9 bases are shared with TRBD1. The trim removed 5 bases at V and 5 bases at J, leaving 13 bases unmatched. CDR1 and CDR2 from the germline V gene are LNHNV and YYDKDF (reference sequence). The CDR3 runs to 18 residues.